This T cell receptor (beta chain) is drawn from a study of T cell responses to AZD1222 COVID-19 vaccine. Overall study context: Analysis merged second doses at about 4 or about 12 weeks. The study's findings and limits: Targeting of unmutated variant regions was reportedly seen in nearly half of spike-specific TCRs. Breadth and depth of Spike-specific TCRs rose after two AZD1222 doses.

The sample holds one count of this clone. Its antigen is unknown. Sequenced by immunoSEQ multiplex PCR; TCRdb stores in-frame clones only, minus some. Of some 150,000 clones in the sample, roughly 88% were seen once. Material: peripheral blood, obtained on day 0 of AZD1222 vaccination. The source of this sequence is an adult in good health.

The CDR3 coding sequence is TGTGCCAGCAGTTTATCAGGCAGACAGAGAGCTAGTGGCTACACCTTC. Its protein product is CASSLSGRQRASGYTF. This sequence joins TRBV27 and TRBJ1-2; D may be TRBD1 (5 bases). CDR1 MNHEY and CDR2 SMNVEV come from the germline V gene (reference sequence). Deletions cut 0 bases from V and 7 bases from J, with 18 bases between. The CDR3 is 16 amino acids.